Included here is one TCR beta chain sequence, with context. Its antigen is unidentified. The entry originates in a study of cytomegalovirus exposure and HLA in healthy donors. The V gene end was trimmed by 5 bases and the J gene end by 0 bases; junction bases not matched to a gene: 7. The CDR3 consists of 16 residues. CDR1 SQVTM and CDR2 ANQGSEA come from the germline V gene. General study points: About 87% or about 30% of the time was how often most TCR beta V segments were productive, according to an earlier analysis.

This PCR relied on a set of 60 Vbeta primers and 13 Jbeta primers. Sequencing was performed with immunoSEQ multiplex PCR; in TCRdb, only in-frame clones are kept and a portion is missing. Of tens of thousands of clones detected, roughly 80% appear once; the ten largest clones hold approximately 1%. The origin of this receptor is a male donor in good health and CMV-seronegative. The chain has TRBV29-1 and TRBJ2-2, with TRBD1 matching over 9 bases. Sequenced sample: PBMCs. The DNA of the CDR3 is TGCAGCGTTTCACAGGGGGCACAGACGAACACCGGGGAGCTGTTTTTT. Translation: CSVSQGAQTNTGELFF.